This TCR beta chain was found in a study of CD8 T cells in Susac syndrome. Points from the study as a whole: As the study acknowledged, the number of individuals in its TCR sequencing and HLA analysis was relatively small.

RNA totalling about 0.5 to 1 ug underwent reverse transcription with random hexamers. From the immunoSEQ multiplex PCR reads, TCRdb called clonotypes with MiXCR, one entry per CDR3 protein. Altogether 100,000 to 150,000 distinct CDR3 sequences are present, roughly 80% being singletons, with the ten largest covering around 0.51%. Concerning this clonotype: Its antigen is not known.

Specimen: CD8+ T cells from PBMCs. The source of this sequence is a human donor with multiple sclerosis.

Here the CDR3 DNA reads TGTGCCATCAGGGGGGACCGAGACTATGGCTACACCTTC. Its protein is CAIRGDRDYGYTF. V and J are TRBV10-3 and TRBJ1-2; the D gene is possibly TRBD1 (5 bases). This CDR3 spans 13 amino acids. V was clipped by 6 bases and J by 3 bases, with 11 bases between them. Germline lookup yields CDR1 ENHRY and CDR2 SYGVKD.